The TCR beta chain under discussion was sequenced for a study of blood T cells in healthy people across ages (dated by TCRdb to the mid-2010s). With respect to the entire study: In model experiments, roughly one uniquely barcoded TCR beta cDNA molecule per two T cells was captured by template switching. Donors of different ages were randomly distributed across sequencing lanes to avoid experimental bias. For two donors (one aged 18 to 29 and one aged 80 or older), the study analyzed two additional independent replicas of 1 million unique cDNA reads from the same blood draw. Four age groups were formed from the donors: young (average roughly 15 years), middle-aged (approximately 41), aged (about 62) and long-lived (82). The study measured age-related changes in TCR beta repertoire diversity using deep sequencing normalized with unique cDNA molecular identifiers. What the study reported, not specific to this receptor: Observed TCR beta diversity correlated strongly with the percentage of naive T cells measured by flow cytometry. Conclusive comparison of naive and antigen-experienced compartments was prevented by the profiling of bulk unsorted PBMCs. Because the CMV infection status of the donors was unknown, age-related changes in expanded clonotypes may potentially have been confounded. Compared with the aged group, the long-lived group had more naive CD4+ T cells, fewer expanded clones and increased TCR diversity, suggesting age selection. Estimates of total diversity based on one million sequenced T cells were regarded as lower bounds and as underestimates. As age increased, observed TCR beta diversity per million T cells dropped in a roughly linear way, and a significant reduction was already evident by age about 40.

Libraries were constructed by 5' RACE. Sequencing relied on an Illumina HiSeq 2500. The second PCR ran for roughly 7 to 12 cycles and used a J-beta primer mix along with a sample-barcoded 5' primer. Each TCR beta cDNA molecule received a unique molecular identifier from a template-switch 5' adaptor carrying 12 random nucleotides. Each sample yielded at least 2.5 million CDR3-containing paired-end reads. First-strand cDNA was synthesized from all RNA with the Mint cDNA synthesis kit, primed by a TRBC-specific oligonucleotide. Following uracil-DNA glycosylase treatment, a first 18-cycle PCR with universal primers M1SS and BC2_uni_R was performed on all cDNA. In the original analysis: Normalization of each sample was performed by random selection of 1 million high-quality reads, each carrying a distinct molecular identifier. Reads sharing molecular identifiers were discarded rather than binned into consensus sequences. CDR3 identification, clonotype clustering and error correction used MiTCR with a Q25 quality threshold and the strictest error-elimination algorithm. A nonparametric unseen species model with Euler transformation was used to estimate a lower bound on total TCR beta diversity. TCRdb reanalyzed the raw reads on its own, using fastp at Q25 for trimming and MiXCR for clone calling, and kept in-frame beta chains. Records with the same CDR3 protein are collapsed into one entry carrying the most frequent genes and DNA. The V and J calls were determined by TCRdb, not by the authors. The table for this sample lists roughly 650,000 distinct CDR3 sequences; 32% of them were counted only once. Of the sample, 15% to 17% is held by the ten largest clones.

This clonotype was observed at least ten times. The target of this receptor is not known. Nothing much larger sits one base from this clone, and base qualities are not available. Systemically healthy Caucasian individuals from Russia, some 38 in total and aged about 6 to 100 years, were included as donors. Each donor gave approximately 10 milliliters of peripheral blood, collected into EDTA-treated Vacutainer tubes. Ficoll-Paque density-gradient centrifugation was used to isolate PBMCs, with at least 7 million per sample. Trizol reagent was used to extract total RNA from PBMCs, with at least 5 micrograms per sample. For every donor, flow cytometry on a PBMC aliquot measured the percentage of naive CD45RAhigh/CD27high T cells. The sequenced material came from blood. The receptor was isolated from a woman older than 75 in good health. Donor details come from another sample of the same person, matched by shared clones.

The base sequence is TGCAGTGCCGTCCCCGGTTTGCTAGCGGGGGGAGCCTACGAGCAGTACTTC. Translation gives CSAVPGLLAGGAYEQYF. The V and J segments used are TRBV20-1 and TRBJ2-7; 11 bases in the middle match TRBD2. The CDR3 measures 17 amino acids from cysteine to phenylalanine. Just the 51-base CDR3 DNA is kept, in frame starting at base 1. CDR1 DFQATT and CDR2 SNEGSKA are derived from the germline V gene (reference sequence). From V the trimming removes 6 bases and from J it removes 2 bases, while the gene matches leave 15 bases of the junction unaccounted for.